This record concerns one TCR beta chain sequence. Antigen: not known. Amplified TCR beta CDR3 regions came from RNA transcripts. TCR CDR3 underwent first-round RT-PCR with the HTBI primer set. TCRdb ran MiXCR on the multiplex PCR reads and lists one entry per CDR3 protein. Here the sample spans a few hundred thousand distinct CDR3 sequences, 12% to 15% being singletons. The sample originates from a study of T cells in Graves' hyperthyroidism and ophthalmopathy. Whole-study results and caveats: In blood, most of the thyroid clonotypes expanded above 0.001 were also present.

The CDR3 is 15 amino acids. The germline V gene has CDR1 LNHNV and CDR2 YYDKDF (reference sequence). Trimming took off 5 bases at V and 5 bases at J, with 15 bases between the two ends. The receptor's source is a middle-aged woman with Graves' hyperthyroidism. Material for sequencing was blood. This chain joins TRBV15 and TRBJ2-2, with a tentative D call TRBD2 (7 bases). DNA for the CDR3: TGTGCCACCAGCGGGGGGAGCGGGACAACCGGGGAGCTGTTTTTT. It codes for CATSGGSGTTGELFF.